What follows is one TCR beta chain and its context. Participant ages covered about 18 to 90 years across 24 US areas. Membership in each cohort depended on participant-reported clinical history. As processed by the authors: Reference gene primers were amplified, and this amplification served to estimate nucleated cell counts. The protocol was immunoSEQ multiplex PCR, while the TCRdb copy is restricted to in-frame clones and leaves out a portion. The D gene and trimming were derived from the DNA, and the V and J assignments and clone size from that table. The sample consists of under 300,000 clones, around 90% of them appearing once. V was shortened by 4 bases and J by 6 bases, with 14 bases between the two germline ends. This CDR3 spans 14 amino acids. Germline V gene data show CDR1 as SGHNT and CDR2 as YYREEE (reference sequence). This sample is part of a study of blood T cell repertoires in COVID-19. About the study: Sample material is recorded as cDNA or gDNA derived from T cells, B-cell-depleted T cells, or PBMCs.

Material for sequencing was PBMCs or T cells enriched from blood (not recorded which). The genes are TRBV5-4 and TRBJ2-1; no clear D gene. The clonotype originates from a woman in her 30s with acute COVID-19. The CDR3 sequence: CASSGGATRNEQFF. The CDR3 DNA reads as TGTGCCAGCAGCGGCGGTGCCACCCGCAATGAGCAGTTCTTC.